One sample yielded the 18 T cell receptor beta chains listed below, sequenced in a study of CD8 T cells in Susac syndrome. Reverse transcription used about 0.45 to 1 ug RNA and random hexamers. TCRdb independently ran MiXCR on the immunoSEQ multiplex PCR reads; one entry per CDR3 protein. This table has about 130,000 distinct CDR3 sequences, about 90% appearing once. The sequenced sample was CD8+ T cells from PBMCs. These receptors were taken from a human donor with multiple sclerosis.

The chain is built from TRBV2 and TRBJ2-1; D could derive from TRBD1 or TRBD2 (5 bases each). The V gene lost 2 bases and the J gene lost 8 bases, with 13 bases spanning the gap. The CDR3 consists of 14 residues. Per the germline V gene, CDR1 is SNHLY and CDR2 is FYNNEI. This CDR3 reads CASSERGHRDEQFF. The CDR3 nucleotides are TGTGCCAGCAGTGAACGGGGCCATCGAGATGAGCAGTTCTTC. Using reference TRBV2 and TRBJ2-1 for the parts outside the CDR3, the full variable domain is EPEVTQTPSHQVTQMGQEVILRCVPISNHLYFYWYRQILGQKVEFLVSFYNNEISEKSEIFDDQFSVERPDGSNFTLKIRSTKLEDSAMYFCASSERGHRDEQFFGPGTRLTVL.

The rearrangement uses TRBV5-6 and TRBJ2-1, with a weak D call TRBD2 (5 bases). V shed 4 bases and J shed 5 bases, with 13 bases lying between them. CDR1 and CDR2 (germline): SGHDT, YYEEEE. The CDR3 runs 14 residues. The CDR3 region is CASSEWQRHNEQFF. In DNA form, the CDR3 reads TGTGCCAGCAGCGAGTGGCAGCGGCACAATGAGCAGTTCTTC. Combining the CDR3 with reference TRBV5-6 and TRBJ2-1 gives the whole variable domain DAGVTQSPTHLIKTRGQQVTLRCSPKSGHDTVSWYQQALGQGPQFIFQYYEEEERQRGNFPDRFSGHQFPNYSSELNVNALLLGDSALYLCASSEWQRHNEQFFGPGTRLTVL.

The chain links TRBV19 to TRBJ2-1; D call uncertain. This CDR3 is built from 13 residues. Trimming took 7 bases from V and 2 from J, leaving 9 bases between them. Germline loops: CDR1 LNHDA, CDR2 SQIVND (reference sequence). The CDR3 DNA reads TGTGCCAGTACCAATCGGGCCTACAATGAGCAGTTCTTC. Its protein is CASTNRAYNEQFF.

This clonotype was counted only a few times. The chain uses TRBV20-1 and TRBJ2-7, with 13 nucleotides matching TRBD2. Germline V gives CDR1 DFQATT, CDR2 SNEGSKA (reference sequence). This CDR3 has 15 residues. V lost 3 bases, J lost 6 bases, and 8 bases stayed unmatched. Written as DNA, the CDR3 is TGCAGTGCTAGCCCTTGGACTAGCGGGAGCGGCGAGCAGTACTTC. It yields the protein CSASPWTSGSGEQYF.

The rearrangement joins TRBV13 to TRBJ1-5, with 9 bases matching TRBD1. The germline V gene has CDR1 PRHDT and CDR2 FYEKMQ (reference sequence). V dropped 0 bases and J dropped 6; count of bases not matched to a gene: 3. The CDR3 covers 15 residues. The CDR3 here is CASSLGGQGFQPQHF. CDR3 bases: TGTGCCAGCAGCTTAGGGGGACAGGGATTTCAGCCCCAGCATTTT.

V gene TRBV27 combines with J gene TRBJ2-2; 7 bases match TRBD1. Germline V gene sequence: CDR1 MNHEY, CDR2 SMNVEV (reference sequence). The CDR3 is 13 residues long. V lost 8 bases and J lost 7; bases outside the gene matches: 7. The CDR3 nucleotides are TGTGCCAGCGGCGCGCAGGGGGACGGGGAGCTGTTTTTT. Encoded protein: CASGAQGDGELFF.

V is TRBV5-6 and J is TRBJ2-7; 9 nucleotides align to TRBD1. The junction had 2 bases not matched to a gene; V was cut back by 0 bases and J by 1 base. This CDR3 region has 15 residues. The V gene's germline CDR1 is SGHDT and CDR2 YYEEEE. The CDR3 region has the DNA TGTGCCAGCAGCTTGGCGGGGACAGGGTCCTACGAGCAGTACTTC. Encoded protein: CASSLAGTGSYEQYF.

The chain has TRBV9 and TRBJ2-1, with TRBD2 matching over 7 bases. Germline-derived CDR1 and CDR2 are SGDLS and YYNGEE. V shed 3 bases and J 8 bases; nucleotides not matched to a gene: 17. CDR3 length: 17 amino acids. CDR3 region: CASSAGPSGLKGDEQFF. In DNA form, the CDR3 reads TGTGCCAGCAGCGCCGGTCCGTCGGGACTAAAGGGAGATGAGCAGTTCTTC.

This chain links TRBV20-1 with TRBJ1-1; D is unresolved. Germline V lookup: CDR1 DFQATT, CDR2 SNEGSKA (reference sequence). The CDR3 runs to 9 residues. CDR3 nucleotide sequence: TGCAGCGACAACACTGAAGCTTTCTTT. Protein sequence: CSDNTEAFF.

The chain carries TRBV13 and TRBJ2-1; the match to TRBD2 covers 7 bases. This CDR3 has 15 residues. Germline V gene sequence: CDR1 PRHDT, CDR2 FYEKMQ (reference sequence). The ends lost 4 bases at V and 1 base at J; junction bases unmatched: 4. DNA of the CDR3: TGTGCCAGCAGCTACCCTAGCGGTTCCTACAATGAGCAGTTCTTC. It yields the protein CASSYPSGSYNEQFF.

The genes are TRBV19 and TRBJ2-1, with D perhaps matching TRBD2 (5 bases). The ends were cut back, 4 bases at V and 4 bases at J, with 20 bases in the middle. The CDR3 is 17 residues long. Per germline, CDR1 LNHDA and CDR2 SQIVND (reference sequence). CDR3 sequence: CASSTGVLADVYNEQFF. For the CDR3, the DNA is TGTGCCAGTAGTACTGGAGTTCTAGCTGATGTTTACAATGAGCAGTTCTTC.

A single count supports this clonotype. The chain recombines TRBV3-1 with TRBJ2-7; 10 positions match TRBD1. CDR3 length: 14 residues. Germline CDR1 and CDR2: LGHDT and YNNKEL (reference sequence). Germline trimming cut 7 bases from V and 7 bases from J; bases unmatched to any gene: 10. The CDR3 DNA sequence: TGTGCCAGCATCTCCGGGACAGGGGCCGAAGAGCAGTACTTC. Amino acids: CASISGTGAEEQYF.

The chain uses TRBV2 and TRBJ2-7, with TRBD2 identical over 8 bases. Germline CDR1 reads SNHLY; CDR2 reads FYNNEI. Trimming removed 10 bases from V and 2 bases from J; junction bases left unmatched: 10. The CDR3 is 14 residues long. This CDR3 is CATLIRGGTYEQYF. The CDR3 DNA reads TGTGCCACCTTAATACGGGGGGGGACCTACGAGCAGTACTTC.

This chain connects TRBV4-1 to TRBJ2-7; maybe TRBD2 (6 bases). Trimming shortened V by 4 bases and J by 0 bases, and 16 bases separated the two germline ends. Germline V gene lookup returns CDR1 MGHRA and CDR2 YSYEKL. The CDR3 has 16 residues. The CDR3 DNA sequence: TGCGCCAGCAGCCTCAATACTAGCCCCGACTCCTACGAGCAGTACTTC. Its protein product is CASSLNTSPDSYEQYF.

This clonotype was found once. The chain combines TRBV12-3 or TRBV12-4 with TRBJ1-5; a weak D match, TRBD1 (6 bases). The CDR3 has 14 amino acids. V lost 5 bases and J 1 base, leaving 9 bases between the germline ends. For the CDR3, the DNA is TGTGCCAGCAGTCTGGACAGCAGCAATCAGCCCCAGCATTTT. Translation: CASSLDSSNQPQHF.

The chain links TRBV28 to TRBJ1-2; 9 positions match TRBD1. J lost 1 base, V lost 6 bases, and 9 bases had no gene match. The germline V gene has CDR1 MDHEN and CDR2 SYDVKM. CDR3 length: 16 residues. CDR3 in amino acids: CASRDLGTGLNYGYTF. Here the CDR3 DNA reads TGTGCCAGCAGGGACCTCGGGACAGGGCTTAACTATGGCTACACCTTC.

This clonotype turned up a few times. The chain employs TRBV27 and TRBJ2-2, with TRBD2 matching 8 bases. The CDR3 sequence is 14 residues long. The junction had 11 bases not matched to a gene; V was cut back by 3 bases and J by 14 bases. CDR1 and CDR2 (germline): MNHEY, SMNVEV (reference sequence). The CDR3 region has the DNA TGTGCCAGCAGTTTTAGCGGGAATTTTATCGGCCTGTTTTTT. The encoded protein is CASSFSGNFIGLFF.

V usage is TRBV11-2 and J usage is TRBJ2-7; D is ambiguous. The CDR3 is 13 amino acids. Germline CDR1 SGHAT, CDR2 FQNNGV. V dropped 4 bases and J dropped 4 bases, with 11 bases sitting between them. CDR3 nucleotide sequence: TGTGCCAGCAGCTCCAGACTCCTATACGAGCAGTACTTC. Translating it yields CASSSRLLYEQYF.